The present TCR beta chain was sequenced within a study of T-cell memory formation after mild COVID-19. One entry per CDR3 protein results from TCRdb running MiXCR on the 5' RACE reads. There are 540,000 or so distinct CDR3 sequences in the sample; around 21% occur only once, and around 12% lies in the top ten. CDR1 is SGDLS, CDR2 YYNGEE, per germline. Trimming removed 4 bases from V and 2 bases from J; junction bases left unmatched: 6. This CDR3 has 14 residues. The table lists this clonotype with a few counts. Sample: PBMCs or a T cell subset sorted from them (not recorded which). The receptor was isolated from an adult woman who had mild COVID-19 (a few samples of this study predate the infection). Cell type and time point are not known. J is TRBJ2-7 and V is TRBV9; 7 nucleotides agree with TRBD2. The CDR3 DNA follows: TGTGCCAGCAGCTTGGGACTAACCACCTACGAGCAGTACTTC. It specifies CASSLGLTTYEQYF.